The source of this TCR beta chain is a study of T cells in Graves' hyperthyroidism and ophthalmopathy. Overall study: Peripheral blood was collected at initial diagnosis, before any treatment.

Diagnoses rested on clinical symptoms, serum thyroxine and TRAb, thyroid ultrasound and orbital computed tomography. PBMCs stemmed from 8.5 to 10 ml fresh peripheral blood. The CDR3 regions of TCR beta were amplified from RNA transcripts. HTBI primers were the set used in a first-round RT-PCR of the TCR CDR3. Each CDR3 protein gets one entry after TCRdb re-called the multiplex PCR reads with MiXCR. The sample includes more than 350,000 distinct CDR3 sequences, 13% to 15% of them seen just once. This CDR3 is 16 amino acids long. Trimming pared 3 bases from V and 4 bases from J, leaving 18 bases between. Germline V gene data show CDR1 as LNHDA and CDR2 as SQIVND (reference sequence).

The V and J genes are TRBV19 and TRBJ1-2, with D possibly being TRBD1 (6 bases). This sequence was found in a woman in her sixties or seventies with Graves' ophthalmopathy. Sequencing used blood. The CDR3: CASSISPRGSLYGYTF. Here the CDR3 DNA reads TGTGCCAGTAGTATCTCGCCGAGGGGGTCCCTCTATGGCTACACCTTC.